This TCR beta chain comes out of a study of T-cell memory formation after mild COVID-19. Study conclusions and caveats: Contracting clones, day 15 to 85, had balanced CD4/CD8, and later expanders favored CD4+.

V gave up 1 base and J gave up 8 bases, with 18 bases separating them. The length of the CDR3 is 16 residues. With regard to this clonotype: The antigen is unknown.

Amplification by 5'RACE using constant-segment primers produced TCR alpha and TCR beta cDNA libraries that carried sample barcodes and UMIs. TCRdb reprocessed the 5' RACE reads with MiXCR, giving one entry per CDR3 protein. This table holds some 210,000 distinct CDR3 sequences, 15% to 20% found once. The sequence was collected from an adult woman who had mild COVID-19 (a few samples of this study predate the infection). Cell type and time point are not known. Material: PBMCs or a T cell subset sorted from them (not recorded which). V is TRBV12-3 or TRBV12-4 and J is TRBJ2-1; D is undetermined. The DNA for the CDR3 is TGTGCCAGCAGTTTAGGTCTACTACCCCCATTGGATGAGCAGTTCTTC. It is translated as CASSLGLLPPLDEQFF.